These 18 T cell receptor beta chains share one sample of origin, sequenced in a study of a mutant IDH1 vaccine in newly diagnosed glioma. Time point meaning: baseline, week 1 (first vaccination visit). Treatment here: pre-vaccination baseline after standard-of-care therapy. Clones were read by immunoSEQ multiplex PCR, and TCRdb kept only the in-frame ones, dropping some. The repertoire holds 24,000 or so clones, with 93% as singletons. The input for sequencing was PBMCs, taken from a glioma patient treated with radiotherapy, temozolomide or both. All receptors derive from a man in his forties with glioma.

The gene calls are TRBV15 and TRBJ1-2; unclear D gene. V lost 0 bases and J lost 0, with 8 bases in between. There are 15 residues in the CDR3. CDR1 is LNHNV, CDR2 YYDKDF, per germline (reference sequence). The CDR3 here is CATSREAFPNYGYTF. The DNA for the CDR3 is TGTGCCACCAGCAGAGAGGCGTTTCCTAACTATGGCTACACCTTC.

The rearrangement uses TRBV11-2 and TRBJ2-1; D not certain. The CDR3 has 16 residues. Trimming cost V 2 bases and J 1 base, with 12 bases left between them. Per germline, CDR1 SGHAT and CDR2 FQNNGV. The chain's CDR3 is CASSLQELDSYNEQFF. In nucleotides, the CDR3 is TGTGCCAGCAGCTTACAGGAGTTGGATTCCTACAATGAGCAGTTCTTC.

This chain joins TRBV5-6 and TRBJ1-5; 8 bases line up with TRBD1. The CDR3 runs to 16 residues. Unmatched junction bases numbered 4, after V lost 2 bases and J lost 0 bases. The germline CDR1 and CDR2 sequences are SGHDT and YYEEEE. The CDR3 DNA sequence: TGTGCCAGCAGCTTAAACAGGGGGATTAGCAATCAGCCCCAGCATTTT. Protein sequence: CASSLNRGISNQPQHF.

This chain uses TRBV29-1 with TRBJ1-2; no reliable D call. Trimming left V 4 bases short and J 2 bases short, with 8 bases between. This CDR3 comprises 12 residues. The germline V gene encodes CDR1 SQVTM and CDR2 ANQGSEA. The CDR3 is CSVVGENYGYTF. The CDR3 region has the DNA TGCAGCGTTGTAGGAGAGAACTATGGCTACACCTTC.

V usage is TRBV6-6 and J usage is TRBJ2-1, with D maybe TRBD1 (7 bases). V dropped 5 bases and J dropped 6 bases, with 14 bases sitting between them. Germline lookup yields CDR1 MNHNY and CDR2 SVGAGI (reference sequence). There are 14 residues in the CDR3. DNA of the CDR3: TGTGCCAGCAGTGGGGGGACAGACTCCAATGAGCAGTTCTTC. Translated: CASSGGTDSNEQFF.

This sequence joins TRBV5-1 and TRBJ2-5; 10 bases are shared with TRBD1. Unmatched junction bases numbered 7, after V lost 4 bases and J lost 4 bases. This CDR3 has 15 residues. Germline-derived CDR1 and CDR2 are SGHRS and YFSETQ. CDR3 amino acids: CASSTTDRGAETQYF. The CDR3 nucleotides read TGCGCCAGCAGCACAACGGACAGGGGGGCAGAGACCCAGTACTTC.

The chain joins TRBV5-1 to TRBJ2-3, with a tentative D call TRBD2 (6 bases). CDR3 length: 13 residues. The germline V gene encodes CDR1 SGHRS and CDR2 YFSETQ. V shed 1 base and J shed 7 bases, with 10 bases lying between them. CDR3 bases: TGCGCCAGCAGCTTGAACGGGGGACATACGCAGTATTTT. This codes for CASSLNGGHTQYF.

The J gene is TRBJ1-1, the V gene TRBV7-9; tentative D call: TRBD1 (6 bases). CDR1 is SEHNR and CDR2 is FQNEAQ in the germline V gene (reference sequence). Trimming shortened V by 2 bases and J by 3 bases, and 13 bases separated the two germline ends. This CDR3 has 15 amino acids. CDR3 in amino acids: CASSLRRGSDTEAFF. CDR3 nucleotides: TGTGCCAGCAGCTTAAGGAGGGGGTCGGACACTGAAGCTTTCTTT. The variable domain in full, completed from reference TRBV7-9 and TRBJ1-1, reads DTGVSQNPRHKITKRGQNVTFRCDPISEHNRLYWYRQTLGQGPEFLTYFQNEAQLEKSRLLSDRFSAERPKGSFSTLEIQRTEQGDSAMYLCASSLRRGSDTEAFFGQGTRLTVV.

The chain carries TRBV2 and TRBJ2-3, with no clear D. Trimming left V 5 bases short and J 0 bases short, with 3 bases between. The CDR3 runs 12 residues. In germline, CDR1 is SNHLY, CDR2 FYNNEI. The CDR3 here is CASSYSTDTQYF. As DNA, the CDR3 is TGTGCCAGCAGTTACAGCACAGATACGCAGTATTTT. The entire variable domain, with the rest obtained from reference TRBV2 and TRBJ2-3, is as follows: EPEVTQTPSHQVTQMGQEVILRCVPISNHLYFYWYRQILGQKVEFLVSFYNNEISEKSEIFDDQFSVERPDGSNFTLKIRSTKLEDSAMYFCASSYSTDTQYFGPGTRLTVL.

This chain connects TRBV7-2 to TRBJ2-1; 8 nucleotides match TRBD1. CDR3 length equals 16 residues. The germline CDR1 and CDR2 sequences are SGHTA and FQGNSA. After removal of 5 bases from V and 4 bases from J, the junction contained 10 bases not matched to a gene. CDR3 DNA sequence: TGTGCCAGCAGCGGACAGGGTCTGAGCTCGTACAATGAGCAGTTCTTC. It encodes CASSGQGLSSYNEQFF. Full variable domain (outside the CDR3, taken from reference TRBV7-2 and TRBJ2-1): GAGVSQSPSNKVTEKGKDVELRCDPISGHTALYWYRQSLGQGLEFLIYFQGNSAPDKSGLPSDRFSAERTGGSVSTLTIQRTQQEDSAVYLCASSGQGLSSYNEQFFGPGTRLTVL.

The chain joins TRBV10-1 to TRBJ1-3, with a weak D call TRBD1 (6 bases). Germline V gene lookup returns CDR1 WNHNN and CDR2 SYGVQD (reference sequence). Trimming left V 7 bases short and J 4 bases short, with 17 bases between. The CDR3 length is 15 residues. The CDR3 sequence: CASKGGPRPGNTIYF. The CDR3 coding sequence is TGCGCCAGCAAGGGGGGGCCTCGTCCCGGAAACACCATATATTTT.

This chain connects TRBV12-5 to TRBJ2-5; TRBD2 matches at 11 bases. Germline CDR1 reads LGHNT; CDR2 reads FRNRAP. This CDR3 is built from 16 residues. V lost 6 bases, J lost 3 bases, and 9 bases stayed unmatched. The CDR3, as DNA: TGTGCTAGTGGCTTTATTAGCGGGGGGGCCAAAGAGACCCAGTACTTC. Translating gives CASGFISGGAKETQYF.

V gene TRBV27 combines with J gene TRBJ2-5; D not certain. Matching the DNA end better, TRBJ2-7 makes the J call doubtful. Germline CDR1 MNHEY, CDR2 SMNVEV (reference sequence). The CDR3 contains 14 residues. The CDR3 region has the DNA TGTGCCAGCACCTTCCTTGGGCGGCCGCACGAGCAGTACTTC. Protein sequence: CASTFLGRPHEQYF.

CDR3 sequence reads: CASNRGGHSYGYTF. CDR3 sequence (DNA): TGTGCCAGTAACCGAGGGGGACACTCCTATGGCTACACCTTC. This sequence joins TRBV19 and TRBJ1-2, with D possibly being TRBD1 (6 bases). The V and J ends lost 7 bases and 4 bases respectively, with 16 bases between them. There are 14 residues in the CDR3. From germline, CDR1 is LNHDA and CDR2 SQIVND (reference sequence).

This chain joins TRBV5-6 and TRBJ2-5, with 8 bases identical to TRBD2. The germline CDR1 and CDR2 sequences are SGHDT and YYEEEE. CDR3 size: 16 residues. V was pared by 4 bases and J by 5 bases, with 13 bases of the junction left unmatched. CDR3 sequence reads: CASSPGGGGPFETQYF. The CDR3 DNA is TGTGCCAGCAGCCCGGGAGGGGGGGGGCCGTTTGAGACCCAGTACTTC.

The chain recombines TRBV10-1 with TRBJ2-1, with 12 bases aligning to TRBD2. The germline CDR1 and CDR2 sequences are WNHNN and SYGVQD (reference sequence). Germline trimming cut 5 bases from V and 1 base from J; bases unmatched to any gene: 6. The CDR3 runs to 17 residues. This chain's CDR3 is CASSRTSGKWSYNEQFF. CDR3 nucleotide sequence: TGCGCCAGCAGTCGGACTAGCGGGAAGTGGTCCTACAATGAGCAGTTCTTC.

The genes are TRBV7-6 and TRBJ2-3; possible D gene TRBD2, 6 bases. V lost 3 bases and J lost 1, with 14 bases in between. Germline CDR1 reads SGHVS; CDR2 reads FNYEAQ. The CDR3 totals 16 residues. This CDR3 reads CASSFPAGTRTDTQYF. CDR3 nucleotides: TGTGCCAGCAGCTTCCCTGCGGGGACCCGCACAGATACGCAGTATTTT.

This chain's CDR3 is CASSENSGSSYNEQFF. The CDR3 DNA reads TGTGCCAGCAGTGAAAATAGCGGGAGTTCCTACAATGAGCAGTTCTTC. This chain links TRBV2 with TRBJ2-1; 9 nucleotides agree with TRBD2. Per germline, CDR1 SNHLY and CDR2 FYNNEI. Trimming took 2 bases from V and 1 from J; bases not matched to a gene: 3. The CDR3 runs 16 residues.